This TCR beta chain came from a study of tumor-infiltrating lymphocytes in primary liver carcinoma (dated by TCRdb to 2016 to 2017). Broadly, across the study: Between late 2015 and early 2016, about five patients in China with histopathologically diagnosed primary liver carcinoma had surgical resection. The five patients had tumors of stage T1-T3 N0M0, with maximum diameters ranging from about 4 to 11 cm. TCRbeta repertoire sequencing, expression microarrays and whole-exome sequencing were combined in the study across five regions of each liver tumor, with adjacent normal tissue and blood also included. Repertoires from technical replicates were highly reproducible, with mean shared-clone rates roughly 0.86 and correlation coefficients above 0.95. A total of approximately 35 specimens from 5 patients underwent TCRbeta repertoire sequencing, comprising some 25 tumor regions, 5 adjacent noncancerous liver tissues and 5 peripheral blood samples. Samples yielded roughly 3.5 to 7.5 million productive TCRbeta reads; read depth did not differ significantly between tissue types. Of the five patients (three men and two women, aged 30 to 69 years), four had hepatocellular carcinoma and one had combined HCC and intrahepatic cholangiocarcinoma. The paper as a whole reports these results and caveats: Since the samples were bulk and unsorted, there was no way to compare CD4+ and CD8+ T cell repertoires. Only a few patients were included in the study, and the authors note that the findings should be validated in a larger study. Only the TCR beta chain was sequenced, so true repertoire diversity is likely underestimated because unpaired alpha chains were not captured. Pairs of tumor regions showed greater repertoire overlap (mean around 36%) than tumor-adjacent pairs (around 17%) or tumor-blood pairs (roughly 14%), which is consistent with antigen-driven expansion. The top 250 clones accounted for a significantly greater share of the repertoire in tumors than in blood (p = 0.039).

Using a constant-region primer and ProtoScript II reverse transcriptase, TCRbeta-specific cDNA was reverse-transcribed from roughly 460 ng total RNA. TCRbeta libraries were built with three nested multiplex PCR rounds, a slightly modified ARM-PCR procedure. The first two PCR rounds used multiplex TRBV1-TRBV30 forward primers with a Cbeta reverse primer, each for about 10 cycles. A final 25-cycle PCR with Deep VentR polymerase added sample barcodes and Illumina adapters. Amplicons of 200-500 bp were gel-purified with a QIAquick gel extraction kit before sequencing. An Illumina HiSeq 2500 was used to sequence the TCRbeta amplicons with 250-bp paired-end reads. For the original study's pipeline: Trimmomatic v0.33 was used to quality-trim the reads, and FLASH v1.2.11 was used to merge paired reads so that full CDR3 sequences could be recovered. V, D and J germline segments were assigned to the rearranged TCRbeta sequences using MiGEC v1.2.1b. VDJtools v1.0.0 computed clonotype statistics and Shannon-Wiener diversity indices. To cut down on sampling bias, every analysis after diversity analysis relied on just the 250 most abundant clonotypes from each sample. TCRdb reworked the public reads: Q25 trimming with fastp, MiXCR clone assembly, productive beta chains retained. Rows merge per CDR3 protein into single entries with the most common DNA and genes. TCRdb's processing, not the authors' own work, is the source of the V and J calls. The sample contains some 190,000 distinct CDR3 sequences, about 60% of them found a single time. The leading ten clones occupy 65% to 80% of the sample.

Blood RNA was extracted from unsorted whole blood using TRIzol reagent, and germline DNA was obtained with the DNeasy Blood & Tissue kit. Chronic HBV infection was present in the patients, and the patients were treatment-naive at sampling. Before surgery, 3 to 5 milliliters of peripheral blood were collected into K2EDTA tubes. From a lookup of the germline V gene, CDR1 and CDR2 are SQVTM and ANQGSEA. Unmatched junction bases come to 4, with V trimmed by 6 bases and J by 2 bases. Reading from cysteine to phenylalanine, the CDR3 counts 13 amino acids. The read is trimmed to its CDR3 DNA, 39 bases read in frame from base 1. There are many counts of this clonotype. Its antigen remains unidentified. No much larger clonotype is one base removed from it; base qualities were not supplied.

The chain uses TRBV29-1 and TRBJ2-5; 9 bases in between match TRBD1. Material: peripheral blood. This receptor was obtained from a man between 35 and 55 years old with primary liver carcinoma and hepatitis B virus infection. In nucleotide form, the sequence is TGCAGCGTCAAGGGACAGGGACAAGAGACCCAGTACTTC. Its product reads: CSVKGQGQETQYF.